Listed below are T cell receptor beta chains from one sample, sequenced in a study of radiotherapy plus CTLA-4 blockade in lung cancer. Data came from immunoSEQ multiplex PCR; TCRdb stores just in-frame clones and leaves some out. The data show about 90,000 clones, about three quarters seen once. The sample in question was peripheral blood, obtained from a patient treated with radiotherapy plus ipilimumab. These TCRs come from a human donor with non-small cell lung cancer that progressed on radiotherapy plus ipilimumab. Both conserved end residues are part of each CDR3. A D gene is named only where the DNA matches it firmly. Clone size, where shown, is once, few, many, or a class for clones that have expanded.

j_gene | abundance | len | d_gene | v_gene | CDR3nt | CDR3aa
TRBJ2-6 | once | 17 | . | TRBV7-9 | TGTGCCAGCCCACACCCCGAGACAGAGTCTGGGGCCAACGTCCTGACTTTC | CASPHPETESGANVLTF
TRBJ2-2 | . | 15 | TRBD1 | TRBV7-9 | TGTGCCAGCAGCTTAGGACAGGGAAAGACCGGGGAGCTGTTTTTT | CASSLGQGKTGELFF
TRBJ2-7 | few | 11 | TRBD2 | TRBV28 | TGTGCCAGCGGGGAGGGCTACGAGCAGTACTTC | CASGEGYEQYF
TRBJ2-3 | . | 11 | . | TRBV11-2 | TGTGCCAGCAGCTTAGCGTATACGCAGTATTTT | CASSLAYTQYF
TRBJ2-3 | . | 16 | TRBD2 | TRBV7-2 | TGTGCCAGCAGCTCGGGACTAGCGCCGAGCACAGATACGCAGTATTTT | CASSSGLAPSTDTQYF
TRBJ2-3 | . | 14 | . | TRBV28 | TGTGCCAGCAGTCCCCCGTTCACCACAGATACGCAGTATTTT | CASSPPFTTDTQYF
TRBJ2-7 | once | 14 | TRBD1 | TRBV18 | TGTGCCAGCACAACGGACAGGGGGCTTTCCGAGCAGTACTTC | CASTTDRGLSEQYF
TRBJ1-6 | . | 18 | . | TRBV30 | TGTGCCTGGAGTGGCCGTGGGACGGTGAGCTCCTATAATTCACCCCTCCACTTT | CAWSGRGTVSSYNSPLHF
TRBJ2-7 | once | 19 | TRBD2 | TRBV5-1 | TGCGCCAGCAGCTTGGCTCCGGGACTAGCGGGAGGGCCCAATAGGGAGCAGTACTTC | CASSLAPGLAGGPNREQYF
TRBJ1-5 | . | 14 | . | TRBV6-1 | TGTGCCAGCAGCGCTTCTGACCGCAATCAGCCCCAGCATTTT | CASSASDRNQPQHF
TRBJ1-3 | . | 15 | . | TRBV28 | TGTGCCAGCCTGGGGAGGGGGGTTACTGGAAACACCATATATTTT | CASLGRGVTGNTIYF
TRBJ2-7 | . | 14 | . | TRBV4-1 | TGCGCCAGCAGCCAAGCAGGGTCCTCCGACGAGCAGTACTTC | CASSQAGSSDEQYF
TRBJ2-2 | . | 14 | . | TRBV9 | TGTGCCAGCAGCGTAGCCCCGAACACCGGGGAGCTGTTTTTT | CASSVAPNTGELFF
TRBJ1-1 | . | 9 | . | TRBV29-1 | TGCAGCGTTGAAGAACAGGCTTTCTTT | CSVEEQAFF
TRBJ2-5 | once | 13 | TRBD1 | TRBV2 | TGTGCCAGCAAAGGACAGGGCGGGGAGACCCAGTACTTC | CASKGQGGETQYF
TRBJ2-7 | . | 15 | TRBD1 | TRBV6-5 | TGTGCCAGCAGGGCCCCGGGACAGGGGTCCTACGAGCAGTACTTC | CASRAPGQGSYEQYF
TRBJ1-5 | once | 17 | . | TRBV28 | TGTGCCAGCAGTTTTCAAGGGGGTTGGGATAGCAATCAGCCCCAGCATTTT | CASSFQGGWDSNQPQHF
TRBJ1-1 | . | 12 | . | TRBV7-9 | TGTGCCAGCAGAGAGGCAGGGTCGGAAGCTTTCTTT | CASREAGSEAFF
TRBJ1-2 | . | 12 | . | TRBV9 | TGTGCCAGCGGGTTAGCCAACTATGGCTACACCTTC | CASGLANYGYTF
TRBJ1-2 | . | 12 | . | TRBV28 | TGTGCCAGCAGCCCCACAGGGTATGGCTACACCTTC | CASSPTGYGYTF
TRBJ2-3 | . | 16 | . | TRBV11-2 | TGTGCCAGCAGCCCCCAGCGGAGTACTAGCACAGATACGCAGTATTTT | CASSPQRSTSTDTQYF
TRBJ1-5 | once | 15 | TRBD1 | TRBV7-2 | TGTGCCAGCAGCTTAGGTTACAGGGGCATAGAGCCCCAGCATTTT | CASSLGYRGIEPQHF
TRBJ1-1 | . | 14 | . | TRBV6-5 | TGTGCCAGCAGTACCCGGGCAGGGACTACTGAAGCTTTCTTT | CASSTRAGTTEAFF
TRBJ2-4 | few | 16 | TRBD1 | TRBV5-1 | TGCGCCAGCAGCCCGGGACAGGACCGAGCCAAAAACATTCAGTACTTC | CASSPGQDRAKNIQYF
TRBJ1-5 | . | 15 | . | TRBV5-6 | TGTGCCAGCAGCTGGGGAGGCACTGGCAATCAGCCCCAGCATTTT | CASSWGGTGNQPQHF
TRBJ1-1 | . | 15 | TRBD1 | TRBV28 | TGTGCCAGCAGTTTACCGACAGGGGGCGCGTATAAAGCTTTCTTT | CASSLPTGGAYKAFF
TRBJ1-1 | . | 14 | . | TRBV6-5 | TGTGCCAGCAGTGAGTCTGGAGGGTACACTGAAGCTTTCTTT | CASSESGGYTEAFF
TRBJ1-2 | . | 13 | . | TRBV2 | TGTGCCAGCAGTGGGACGGCTAACTATGGCTACACCTTC | CASSGTANYGYTF
TRBJ1-1 | few | 12 | . | TRBV28 | TGTGCCAGCAGTTTCTCGAACACTGAAGCTTTCTTT | CASSFSNTEAFF
TRBJ1-2 | once | 14 | TRBD1 | TRBV27 | TGTGCCAGCAGTCGGACAGGGGGGAACTATGGCTACACCTTC | CASSRTGGNYGYTF
TRBJ2-3 | . | 20 | . | TRBV4-3 | TGCGCCAGCAGCCAGAGGCCCCCACCTGGGGGGTCAAGCTTTGCAGATACGCAGTATTTT | CASSQRPPPGGSSFADTQYF
TRBJ1-5 | . | 14 | . | TRBV9 | TGTGCCAGCAGCGTAGCGGGCAATTTCGGTCCCCAGCATTTT | CASSVAGNFGPQHF
TRBJ2-3 | few | 16 | . | TRBV10-2 | TGCGCCAGCAGTGAGTCTCTTGTCGGGTACAAAGATACTCAGTATTTT | CASSESLVGYKDTQYF
TRBJ2-1 | . | 16 | TRBD1 | TRBV7-6 | TGTGCCAGCAGCCGTGGGACAGGGGGCTCCTACAATGAGCAGTTCTTC | CASSRGTGGSYNEQFF
TRBJ2-4 | . | 13 | TRBD2 | TRBV6-1 | TGTGCCTCTCAGACTAGCGGGAGATACATTCAGTACTTC | CASQTSGRYIQYF
TRBJ2-7 | . | 15 | TRBD1 | TRBV28 | TGTGCCAGCAGTAGGGGACAGGGGTGGGGGGACGAGCAGTACTTC | CASSRGQGWGDEQYF
TRBJ1-2 | few | 11 | . | TRBV28 | TGTGCCAGCAGTTTTGGCGTCCGCTACACCTTC | CASSFGVRYTF
TRBJ1-4 | . | 16 | . | TRBV18 | TGTGCCAGCTCAACAATCAAGGCAGGGCTCAATGAAAAACTGTTTTTT | CASSTIKAGLNEKLFF
TRBJ2-3 | . | 12 | . | TRBV11-2 | TGTGCCAGCACCCAGGGGCCAGATACGCAGTATTTT | CASTQGPDTQYF
TRBJ2-1 | . | 13 | . | TRBV11-2 | TGTGCCAGCAGCTTAGCCGGTCGTACCCAGCAGTTCTTC | CASSLAGRTQQFF
TRBJ2-2 | . | 17 | . | TRBV6-1 | TGTGCCAGCAGTGCTAATAGGGGCCGAGCGTTCACCGGGGAGCTGTTTTTT | CASSANRGRAFTGELFF
TRBJ2-1 | . | 15 | . | TRBV5-4 | TGTGCCAGCAGGGTGGGGAGGGGGCCCCACAATGAGCAGTTCTTC | CASRVGRGPHNEQFF
TRBJ2-3 | . | 15 | TRBD2 | TRBV13 | TGTGCCAGCAGCCTAAGGACTAGAAACACAGATACGCAGTATTTT | CASSLRTRNTDTQYF
TRBJ1-5 | . | 16 | TRBD1 | TRBV7-8 | TGTGCCAGCAGGTCCACAGGGGGGGTTGGGAATCAGCCCCAGCATTTT | CASRSTGGVGNQPQHF
TRBJ1-5 | . | 15 | . | TRBV28 | TGTGCCAGCAGTTCACGACGGGGGAGCAATCAGCCCCAGCATTTT | CASSSRRGSNQPQHF
TRBJ2-7 | many | 14 | TRBD2 | TRBV5-4 | TGTGCCAGCAGCTTGGGACTAGCGGTGGGTGAGCAGTACTTC | CASSLGLAVGEQYF
TRBJ2-7 | . | 13 | TRBD1 | TRBV5-5 | TGTGCCAGCAGCTTTCGACAGGGCTACGAGCAGTACTTC | CASSFRQGYEQYF
TRBJ1-2 | . | 9 | . | TRBV2 | TGTGCCAGCAGTGAAAGATGCACCTTC | CASSERCTF
TRBJ1-1 | . | 11 | . | TRBV30 | TGTGCCTGGAGTGTGGAAATAGGAGCTTTCTTT | CAWSVEIGAFF
TRBJ2-2 | . | 12 | . | TRBV7-2 | TGTGCCAGCAGCCTACACACCGGGGAGCTGTTTTTT | CASSLHTGELFF
TRBJ1-1 | few | 13 | . | TRBV7-2 | TGTGCCAGCAGCCAGCATCAGAACACTGAAGCTTTCTTT | CASSQHQNTEAFF
TRBJ2-7 | many | 15 | TRBD1 | TRBV7-9 | TGTGCCAGCAGCCCAGGACAGGGGCTGTTATACGAGCAGTACTTC | CASSPGQGLLYEQYF
TRBJ1-4 | few | 13 | . | TRBV21-1 | TGTGCCAGCAGCACCCGGGGCCTGGTGGAACTGTTTTTT | CASSTRGLVELFF